Sequencing of this TCR beta chain was carried out in a study of blood T cells in healthy people across ages. A second PCR, run for about 7 to 11 cycles, used a sample-barcoded 5' primer plus a J-beta primer mix. TCRdb analysed the 5' RACE reads with MiXCR anew, one entry per CDR3 protein. This sample has about 590,000 distinct CDR3 sequences, with about 30% found just once. With respect to this clonotype: A junction boundary mismatches the germline segment, possibly from a read error.

Source material: blood. The sequence derives from a woman at least 80 years old in good health.

In DNA, the CDR3 is TGTGCCAGCAGCCAAGATGTGGCAGGGAACTATGGCTGCACCTTC. This encodes CASSQDVAGNYGCTF. The chain uses TRBV3-1 and TRBJ1-2, with TRBD1 as a possible D gene (5 bases). CDR1 and CDR2 from the germline V gene are LGHDT and YNNKEL (reference sequence). The CDR3 contains 15 residues.